These T cell receptor beta chains were read from a single sample in a study of blood T cell repertoires in COVID-19. The method was immunoSEQ multiplex PCR; TCRdb's version includes in-frame clones alone and lacks a portion of them. The sample lists approximately 200,000 clones, around 80% seen once, with under 12% in the top ten. The sample was peripheral blood. Receptors originate from a woman aged 80 or over with COVID-19, enrolled during active disease. Both conserved end residues are part of each CDR3. The order of the fields is CDR3 length, V gene, clone size, D gene, J gene, CDR3 DNA, CDR3 protein. D genes are given only for firm matches. Size is stated for part of the rows, as once, few or many counts, or as a class when the clone is expanded.

len: 15; v_gene: TRBV5-1; abundance: few; d_gene: .; j_gene: TRBJ1-1; CDR3nt: TGCGCCAGCAGCTACGACAGAAGGGTGGACACTGAAGCTTTCTTT; CDR3aa: CASSYDRRVDTEAFF
len: 16; v_gene: TRBV2; abundance: .; d_gene: TRBD1; j_gene: TRBJ1-6; CDR3nt: TGTGCCAGCAGCGCCGGAGGGGGCGCGGTGGGTTCACCCCTCCACTTT; CDR3aa: CASSAGGGAVGSPLHF
len: 16; v_gene: TRBV7-3; abundance: .; d_gene: .; j_gene: TRBJ2-2; CDR3nt: TGTGCCAGCAGCCCCCATCAGGGGCGAGACACCGGGGAGCTGTTTTTT; CDR3aa: CASSPHQGRDTGELFF
len: 18; v_gene: TRBV2; abundance: .; d_gene: .; j_gene: TRBJ1-1; CDR3nt: TGTGCCAGCAGTGAAGCACGATATTCGGGTGTCAAGAGCACTGAAGCTTTCTTT; CDR3aa: CASSEARYSGVKSTEAFF
len: 12; v_gene: TRBV28; abundance: .; d_gene: .; j_gene: TRBJ1-4; CDR3nt: TGTGCCAGCAAACAGGGTAATGAAAAACTGTTTTTT; CDR3aa: CASKQGNEKLFF
len: 14; v_gene: TRBV6-6; abundance: .; d_gene: .; j_gene: TRBJ1-6; CDR3nt: TGTGCCAGTCGGATGGGAGAGAACAATTCACCCCTCCACTTT; CDR3aa: CASRMGENNSPLHF
len: 15; v_gene: TRBV29-1; abundance: .; d_gene: TRBD2; j_gene: TRBJ2-1; CDR3nt: TGCAGCGTTGAGGGGACTAGCGGGGGGTTAAATGAGCAGTTCTTC; CDR3aa: CSVEGTSGGLNEQFF
len: 16; v_gene: TRBV4-1; abundance: .; d_gene: TRBD1; j_gene: TRBJ2-1; CDR3nt: TGCGCCAGCAGCCAAGAGGGACAGGGGATCAACAATGAGCAGTTCTTC; CDR3aa: CASSQEGQGINNEQFF
len: 15; v_gene: TRBV9; abundance: .; d_gene: TRBD1; j_gene: TRBJ2-7; CDR3nt: TGTGCCAGCAGCGTAGGTGGACAGGCCACCTACGAGCAGTACTTC; CDR3aa: CASSVGGQATYEQYF
len: 14; v_gene: TRBV3-1/TRBV3-2; abundance: .; d_gene: .; j_gene: TRBJ1-1; CDR3nt: TGTGCCAGCAGCCACCAGGGATCGAACACTGAAGCTTTCTTT; CDR3aa: CASSHQGSNTEAFF
len: 16; v_gene: TRBV5-1; abundance: .; d_gene: .; j_gene: TRBJ1-5; CDR3nt: TGCGCCAGCAGCCCGGGTCCACAGGGTGTAGATCAGCCCCAGCATTTT; CDR3aa: CASSPGPQGVDQPQHF
len: 14; v_gene: TRBV7-8; abundance: .; d_gene: TRBD1; j_gene: TRBJ2-1; CDR3nt: TGTGCCACCTTCACAGGGGGCGGATACAATGAGCAGTTCTTC; CDR3aa: CATFTGGGYNEQFF
len: 12; v_gene: TRBV28; abundance: .; d_gene: .; j_gene: TRBJ1-5; CDR3nt: TGTGCCAGCAGCGAGTCCTTGGAGCCCCAGCATTTT; CDR3aa: CASSESLEPQHF
len: 14; v_gene: TRBV19; abundance: .; d_gene: TRBD1; j_gene: TRBJ1-2; CDR3nt: TGTGCCAGTAGTCGAGACAGGGTTGGAGTAAGCTACACCTTC; CDR3aa: CASSRDRVGVSYTF
len: 15; v_gene: TRBV4-2; abundance: few; d_gene: TRBD1; j_gene: TRBJ1-1; CDR3nt: TGTGCCAGCAGCCTCCGCCCAGGGGGCGAGTCTGAAGCTTTCTTT; CDR3aa: CASSLRPGGESEAFF
len: 16; v_gene: TRBV19; abundance: .; d_gene: TRBD1; j_gene: TRBJ1-5; CDR3nt: TGTGCCAGTAGTTTCTCCGGACAGGGACTTAATCAGCCCCAGCATTTT; CDR3aa: CASSFSGQGLNQPQHF
len: 17; v_gene: TRBV19; abundance: .; d_gene: .; j_gene: TRBJ1-6; CDR3nt: TGTGCCAGTAGTTCCCAATTTGGGAGCTCCTATAATTCACCCCTCCACTTT; CDR3aa: CASSSQFGSSYNSPLHF
len: 16; v_gene: TRBV27; abundance: .; d_gene: TRBD1; j_gene: TRBJ2-5; CDR3nt: TGTGCCAGCAGTTCCGCGCCGACAGGGTCGGGGCAGACCCAGTACTTC; CDR3aa: CASSSAPTGSGQTQYF
len: 14; v_gene: TRBV19; abundance: .; d_gene: TRBD1; j_gene: TRBJ1-2; CDR3nt: TGTGCCAGTAGTATTGGACAGGGTCCCTATGGCTACACCTTC; CDR3aa: CASSIGQGPYGYTF
len: 16; v_gene: TRBV18; abundance: once; d_gene: TRBD1; j_gene: TRBJ2-5; CDR3nt: TGTGCCAGCTCACCCCAACGCCTAGGGGGCGAAGAGACCCAGTACTTC; CDR3aa: CASSPQRLGGEETQYF
len: 13; v_gene: TRBV11-3; abundance: .; d_gene: .; j_gene: TRBJ2-1; CDR3nt: TGTGCCAGCAGCTTAGGCGGGGGCTATGAGCAGTTCTTC; CDR3aa: CASSLGGGYEQFF
len: 15; v_gene: TRBV2; abundance: .; d_gene: .; j_gene: TRBJ1-6; CDR3nt: TGTGCCAGCAGTGACGAGACAGCTTATAATTCACCCCTCCACTTT; CDR3aa: CASSDETAYNSPLHF
len: 13; v_gene: TRBV7-2; abundance: .; d_gene: .; j_gene: TRBJ1-2; CDR3nt: TGTGCCAGCAGCCGTCAGGGAAGGTTCGGCTACACCTTC; CDR3aa: CASSRQGRFGYTF
len: 15; v_gene: TRBV3-1/TRBV3-2; abundance: .; d_gene: TRBD1; j_gene: TRBJ2-2; CDR3nt: TGTGCCAGCACCTCGGGACAGGGTGACACCGGGGAGCTGTTTTTT; CDR3aa: CASTSGQGDTGELFF
len: 15; v_gene: TRBV5-1; abundance: .; d_gene: .; j_gene: TRBJ2-1; CDR3nt: TGCGCCAGCAGACCGGAGATTACCGGGAACAATGAGCAGTTCTTC; CDR3aa: CASRPEITGNNEQFF
len: 16; v_gene: TRBV9; abundance: few; d_gene: TRBD2; j_gene: TRBJ2-3; CDR3nt: TGTGCCAGCAGCGTAGCTGATGGGACTAGGACCGATACGCAGTATTTT; CDR3aa: CASSVADGTRTDTQYF
len: 14; v_gene: TRBV11-1; abundance: .; d_gene: TRBD2; j_gene: TRBJ2-3; CDR3nt: TGTGCCAGCAGCGATAGCGGGCAAACAGATACGCAGTATTTT; CDR3aa: CASSDSGQTDTQYF
len: 12; v_gene: TRBV23-1; abundance: once; d_gene: TRBD1; j_gene: TRBJ1-4; CDR3nt: TGCGCCACCAGGGGGCCCGATGAAAAACTGTTTTTT; CDR3aa: CATRGPDEKLFF
len: 15; v_gene: TRBV11-3; abundance: .; d_gene: TRBD2; j_gene: TRBJ2-3; CDR3nt: TGTGCCAGCAGCTTAGGGAGCGGGGCGGGAGATACGCAGTATTTT; CDR3aa: CASSLGSGAGDTQYF
len: 14; v_gene: TRBV30; abundance: few; d_gene: TRBD1; j_gene: TRBJ1-1; CDR3nt: TGTGCCTGGAAACCCACAGGGGTTATAACTGAAGCTTTCTTT; CDR3aa: CAWKPTGVITEAFF
len: 13; v_gene: TRBV6-5; abundance: .; d_gene: TRBD1; j_gene: TRBJ1-5; CDR3nt: TGTGCCAGCAGTTTGACAGGGGGTCAGCCCCAGCATTTT; CDR3aa: CASSLTGGQPQHF
len: 13; v_gene: TRBV7-2; abundance: few; d_gene: .; j_gene: TRBJ2-5; CDR3nt: TGTGCCAGCAGCTTTTGGGCGGGCGAGACCCAGTACTTC; CDR3aa: CASSFWAGETQYF